This TCR beta chain was captured in a study of blood T cell repertoires in COVID-19 (TCRdb year 2020). Study-wide context: Samples from collaborators originated in the United States, Italy and Spain and spanned both the acute and convalescent phases of COVID-19. The sample metadata nearly always contained a de-identified subject ID, COVID-19 status, age in years and sex. The samples were drawn from two sources: the first 160 participants of the ongoing ImmuneRACE study, and 1,000 to 1,500 subjects contributed by 6 global collaborators. The material from the prospective study consisted of cDNA or gDNA derived from T cells, B-cell-depleted T cells, or PBMCs. The dataset comprised deeply sampled blood TCRbeta repertoires from subjects exposed to, actively infected with, or recovered from COVID-19. A freely available public database, intended as a resource for researchers studying the immune response to SARS-CoV-2, is where the repertoires were released. Where HLA class I and class II types were available, the types were taken from metadata supplied by the sample provider, not from assay-based typing. Results the study describes overall, beyond this receptor: The amount of clinical and demographic metadata varied by source and participant and was provided uncurated.

TCRbeta CDR3 regions were amplified from genomic DNA by means of the immunoSEQ Assay, a bias-controlled multiplex PCR. As for how the authors treated the data: Nucleated cell counts per sample were estimated from amplification of reference gene primers within the assay. Sequence reads were collapsed and filtered to measure the absolute abundance of every unique TCRbeta CDR3 rearrangement. Productive Simpson clonality was computed per sample as the square root of Simpson's diversity index over productive rearrangements. Sourced from immuneACCESS, this table was stored by TCRdb with only in-frame sequences that have V and J called. A share of the clones is absent; for the studies checked, an unresolved V gene accounts for under half, and the remainder has no known explanation. V and J calls and clone size are those listed in that table; D and trimming were worked out from the DNA. In all, the sample holds around 84,000 clones, and about 73% of those were seen once. About a third of the sample rests with the top ten.

Per the germline V gene, SGDLS is the CDR1 and YYNGEE is the CDR2. The CDR3 covers 16 residues, taking in both the cysteine and the phenylalanine. Here the CDR3 DNA is all that survives: 48 bases in frame from base 1. The junction shows trimming of 3 bases on V and 6 bases on J, and the gene matches do not reach 9 bases of it. One collaborating source in Seattle enrolled patients while the patients were actively infected and followed the patients over time throughout the course of disease. Collaborating institutions collected whole blood in K2EDTA tubes following their own protocols. Collaborator samples were shipped for TCRbeta analysis as frozen whole blood, isolated PBMCs, or DNA extracted from either sample type. A remark on this clone: It lacks a known antigen. No base qualities exist here, and no much larger clone lies one base off it.

This chain joins TRBV9 to TRBJ2-2, with 9 junctional bases fitting TRBD2. Sequencing was carried out using peripheral blood. This clonotype originated in a man between 60 and 75 years old with COVID-19, enrolled during active disease. The nucleotide sequence is TGTGCCAGCAGCGGGTCCGGGACTAGCTTCGCCGGGGAGCTGTTTTTT. Its amino acids are CASSGSGTSFAGELFF.